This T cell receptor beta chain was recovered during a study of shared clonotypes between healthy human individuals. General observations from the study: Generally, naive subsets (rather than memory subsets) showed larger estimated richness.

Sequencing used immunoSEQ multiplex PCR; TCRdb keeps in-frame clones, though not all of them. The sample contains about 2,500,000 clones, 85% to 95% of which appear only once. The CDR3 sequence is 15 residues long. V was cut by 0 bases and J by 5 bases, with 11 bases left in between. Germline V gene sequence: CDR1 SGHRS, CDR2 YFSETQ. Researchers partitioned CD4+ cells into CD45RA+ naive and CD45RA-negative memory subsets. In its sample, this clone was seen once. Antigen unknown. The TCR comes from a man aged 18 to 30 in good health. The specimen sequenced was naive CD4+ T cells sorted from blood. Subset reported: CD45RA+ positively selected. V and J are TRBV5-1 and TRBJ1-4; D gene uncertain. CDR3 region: CASSLEGSLNEKLFF. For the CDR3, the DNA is TGCGCCAGCAGCTTGGAGGGTAGCTTAAATGAAAAACTGTTTTTT. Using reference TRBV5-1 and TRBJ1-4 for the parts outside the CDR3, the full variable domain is KAGVTQTPRYLIKTRGQQVTLSCSPISGHRSVSWYQQTPGQGLQFLFEYFSETQRNKGNFPGRFSGRQFSNSRSEMNVSTLELGDSALYLCASSLEGSLNEKLFFGSGTQLSVL.